This T cell receptor (beta chain) derives from a study of identical twins. For this clonotype: Its target is unknown.

TCRdb re-called the 5' RACE reads with MiXCR, one entry per CDR3 protein. This table has about 240,000 distinct CDR3 sequences, over 9.5% appearing once. There are 17 residues in the CDR3. V dropped 5 bases and J dropped 2; count of bases not matched to a gene: 12. CDR1 is SGHRS, CDR2 YFSETQ, per germline. Whole-study findings and limits: Out-of-frame alpha sequences common to twins were enriched for low generation probability. Fewer insertions marked abundant cord blood beta clonotypes; young adult naive trended weakly, memory not at all.

What was sequenced was memory T cells sorted from blood. V usage is TRBV5-1 and J usage is TRBJ2-3; 9 bases line up with TRBD2. The TCR sequence derives from a man in his forties or fifties in good health. The CDR3 here is CASRLLGLADNTDTQYF. Here the CDR3 DNA reads TGCGCCAGCAGATTGTTGGGACTAGCTGATAACACAGATACGCAGTATTTT.